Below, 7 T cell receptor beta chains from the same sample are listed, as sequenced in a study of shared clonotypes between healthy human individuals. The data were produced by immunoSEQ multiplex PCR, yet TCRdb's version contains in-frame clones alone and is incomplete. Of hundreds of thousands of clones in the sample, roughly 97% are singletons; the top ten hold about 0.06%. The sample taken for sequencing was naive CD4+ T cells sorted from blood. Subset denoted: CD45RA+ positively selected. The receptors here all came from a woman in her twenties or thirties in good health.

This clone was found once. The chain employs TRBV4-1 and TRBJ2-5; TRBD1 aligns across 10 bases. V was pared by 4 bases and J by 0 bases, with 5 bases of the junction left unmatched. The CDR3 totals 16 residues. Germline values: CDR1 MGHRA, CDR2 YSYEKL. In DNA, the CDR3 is TGCGCCAGCAGCCCAGGGACAGGGGCCAACCAAGAGACCCAGTACTTC. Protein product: CASSPGTGANQETQYF.

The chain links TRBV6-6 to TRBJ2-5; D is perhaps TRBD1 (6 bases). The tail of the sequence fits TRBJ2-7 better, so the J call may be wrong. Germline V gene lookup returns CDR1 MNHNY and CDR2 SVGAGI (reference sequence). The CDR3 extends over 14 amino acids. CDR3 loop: CASTLQGTSYEQYF. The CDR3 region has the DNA TGTGCCAGCACCCTTCAGGGGACCTCCTACGAGCAGTACTTC.

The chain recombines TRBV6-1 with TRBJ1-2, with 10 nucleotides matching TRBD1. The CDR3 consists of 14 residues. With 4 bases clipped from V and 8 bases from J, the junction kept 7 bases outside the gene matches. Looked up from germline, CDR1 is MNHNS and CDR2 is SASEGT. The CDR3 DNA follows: TGTGCCAGCAGTGGCTGGGACAGGGGACAGGGCTACACCTTC. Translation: CASSGWDRGQGYTF.

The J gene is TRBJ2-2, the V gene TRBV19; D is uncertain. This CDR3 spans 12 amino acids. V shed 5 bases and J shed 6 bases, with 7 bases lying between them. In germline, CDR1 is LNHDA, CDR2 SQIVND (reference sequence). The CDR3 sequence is CASSPTPGELFF. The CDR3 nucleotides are TGTGCCAGTAGTCCGACGCCCGGGGAGCTGTTTTTT.

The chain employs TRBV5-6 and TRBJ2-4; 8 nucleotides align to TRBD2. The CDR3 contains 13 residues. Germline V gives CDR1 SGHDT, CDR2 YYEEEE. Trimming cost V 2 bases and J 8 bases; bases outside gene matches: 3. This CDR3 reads CASSFQREHIQYF. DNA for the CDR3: TGTGCCAGCAGCTTTCAGCGGGAGCACATTCAGTACTTC.

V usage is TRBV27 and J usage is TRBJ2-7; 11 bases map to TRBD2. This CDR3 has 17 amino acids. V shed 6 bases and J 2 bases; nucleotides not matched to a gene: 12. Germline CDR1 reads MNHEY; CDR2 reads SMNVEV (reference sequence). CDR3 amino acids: CASRVSGRASLTYEQYF. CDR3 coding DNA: TGTGCCAGCAGGGTTAGCGGGAGGGCATCTTTAACCTACGAGCAGTACTTC.

This CDR3 is CASSASANANEQFF. Written as DNA, the CDR3 is TGTGCCAGCAGTGCTAGCGCGAACGCCAATGAGCAGTTCTTC. The chain uses TRBV28 and TRBJ2-1; D perhaps matches TRBD2 (6 bases). The CDR3 is 14 amino acids. Germline assignment: CDR1 MDHEN and CDR2 SYDVKM. V gave up 5 bases and J gave up 6 bases, with 14 bases separating them.